The clone carrying this T cell receptor beta chain was seen a handful of times. This record comes from a study of blood T cells in healthy people across ages. The second PCR ran roughly 6 to 12 cycles with a sample-barcoded 5' primer and J-beta primers. TCRdb called the 5' RACE reads again in MiXCR, with one record for every CDR3 protein. This table has 1.5 million to 2 million distinct CDR3 sequences, less than 50% appearing once. The V end was cut by 8 bases, the J end by 7 bases, with 17 bases between. The CDR3 sequence is 13 residues long. Healthy Russian Caucasian donors spanned ages roughly 6 to 90 years. Each sample had at least 6.5 million PBMCs isolated.

The chain is built from TRBV12-3 or TRBV12-4 and TRBJ1-2, with D possibly being TRBD1 (5 bases). Sequencing was performed on blood. This sequence was found in a woman between 35 and 50 years old in good health. The DNA for the CDR3 is TGTGCCAGCGGCCAGGGTTTTTTAGGTGGCTACACCTTC. This encodes CASGQGFLGGYTF.